These 5 T cell receptor beta chains share one sample of origin, sequenced in a study of T cell repertoires in cytomegalovirus infection. One entry per CDR3 protein results from TCRdb running MiXCR on the reads. The sample shows approximately 470,000 distinct CDR3 sequences, roughly 46% of them seen only once. Antigen specificity for these receptors is unknown. The specimen was cultured PBMCs, collected from culture after CMV antigen stimulation. The receptors derive from a human donor in good health (CMV status not recorded). Some clones in this sample may be carry-over from other donors' samples.

This clonotype was observed a few times. V is TRBV12-3 or TRBV12-4 and J is TRBJ2-2; D is undetermined. The germline V and J ends were trimmed by 3 bases and 5 bases, with 19 bases remaining between them. This CDR3 has 17 amino acids. The CDR3 DNA sequence: TGTGCCAGCAGTTTTGATTCGGGCATCCGATGGACCGGGGAGCTGTTTTTT. Translation gives CASSFDSGIRWTGELFF.

On this clonotype: Relative to the germline gene, one junction end is altered; a read error may explain this. V is TRBV12-3 or TRBV12-4 and J is TRBJ2-2, with TRBD2 matching 8 bases. The CDR3 has 14 amino acids. DNA for the CDR3: TGTGCCAGCAGTCTAGCGGGTGCGGTCGGGGAGCTGTTTTTT. This sequence encodes CASSLAGAVGELFF.

In DNA form, the CDR3 reads TGTGCCATCAGCGAACATCTGGGGAGCGGGGACAATGAGCAGTTCTTC. Its translation: CAISEHLGSGDNEQFF. J is TRBJ2-1 and V is TRBV10-3; 7 bases are shared with TRBD2. The CDR3 is 16 residues long. V lost 6 bases and J lost 5; bases outside the gene matches: 13. Germline assignment: CDR1 ENHRY and CDR2 SYGVKD.

This clonotype was recorded a few times. V is TRBV11-2 and J is TRBJ2-5, with 9 bases fitting TRBD2. The CDR3 contains 16 residues. Germline CDR1 SGHAT, CDR2 FQNNGV. After removal of 8 bases from V and 7 bases from J, the junction contained 17 bases not matched to a gene. The chain's CDR3 is CASGWASGGPFGTQYF. The CDR3 DNA reads as TGTGCCAGCGGTTGGGCCAGCGGGGGGCCCTTTGGGACCCAGTACTTC.

The chain links TRBV15 to TRBJ2-7; the D gene could be TRBD1 or TRBD2 (5 bases each). V was cut by 0 bases and J by 6 bases, with 15 bases left in between. Germline CDR1 reads LNHNV; CDR2 reads YYDKDF (reference sequence). The CDR3 totals 15 residues. The CDR3: CATSRDRWGSREQYF. In nucleotides, the CDR3 is TGTGCCACCAGCAGAGATCGGTGGGGGTCGCGCGAGCAGTACTTC.